This T cell receptor (beta chain) was observed in a study of T-cell memory formation after mild COVID-19 (dated by TCRdb to about 2021). For context, the study as a whole: Most TCR sequence clusters were specific to one of the two donors. In two donors, T-cell clones that expanded and contracted after mild COVID-19 were followed by sequencing TCRalpha and TCRbeta repertoires longitudinally. The cohort was made up of two young adult volunteers, one female and one male, who were previously healthy. Study-wide conclusions, independent of this receptor: SARS-CoV-2 specificity was not confirmed for the second-wave clones peaking on day 37. Balanced CD4/CD8 phenotypes were observed for clones contracting from day 15 to 85, whereas a bias towards CD4+ was observed for a second wave of clones expanding from day 15 to 37. Contracting CD4+ clones were located mainly in the CM and EM memory subsets, whereas CD8+ clones were found to be enriched in EMRA. Some responding clones were found in pre-infection memory, which suggests that pre-existing cross-reactive memory T cells took part in the SARS-CoV-2 response. Only a couple of mild cases were covered in the study, and larger cohorts including severe cases with pre-infection samples were considered necessary.

Ficoll-Paque density gradient centrifugation was used to isolate PBMCs. The CDR3, cysteine through phenylalanine, is 16 amino acids long. The only DNA kept is the CDR3, 48 bases in frame from the first base. According to the germline V gene, CDR1 reads KGHSH and CDR2 reads LQKENI. Cut back by 0 bases and 6 bases, the V and J ends lie 18 bases apart. Sequencing relied on an Illumina NovaSeq 6000. TCRalpha and TCRbeta cDNA libraries were built by 5'RACE with constant-segment primers, adding sample barcodes and unique molecular identifiers. RNA was extracted from every sample with Trizol reagent. Library amplification was performed in two PCR steps, and a second sample barcode and Illumina TruSeq adapters were introduced in the second step. The libraries were sequenced on an Illumina NovaSeq using 2 x 150 bp paired-end reads. Processing in the source paper ran as follows. The reads were demultiplexed and collapsed into UMI-guided consensus sequences using migec v1.2.7. Using mixcr v2.1.11, the UMI consensuses were aligned to TRA and TRB V and J templates and assembled into clonotypes. Expanded or contracted clonotypes were those called significant by both edgeR and NoisET, with noise models trained on biological replicates. For edgeR calls, the cutoffs were a false discovery rate-adjusted p below 0.01 and a log2 fold-change threshold of 1. PCA with hierarchical clustering of max-normalized trajectories of the 1000 most abundant clonotypes was used as exploratory dynamics analysis. Separately sequenced CD4+ and CD8+ repertoires were used to assign a CD4 or CD8 phenotype to each responding clone. In TCRdb, the public reads were trimmed at Q25 with fastp and aligned with MiXCR, with productive beta chains retained. Identical CDR3 proteins give one entry, which carries the most common genes and DNA. The V and J calls were determined by TCRdb, not by the authors. In this sample the table shows 140,000 to 150,000 distinct CDR3 sequences, 20% to 25% of which occur a single time. The ten largest account for roughly a quarter of the sample.

Of note for this clonotype: Its antigen target is currently unknown. No base quality information exists; no much larger clone differs at one position.

The sequence derives from an adult woman who had mild COVID-19 (a few samples of this study predate the infection). The sample titles of this study are shuffled in the database, so cell type and time point are left out; the donor was told from shared clones. The sequencing input was PBMCs or a T cell subset sorted from them (not recorded which). The sequence links TRBV18 to TRBJ2-7, with no D gene named confidently. The DNA sequence follows: TGTGCCAGCTCACCACCGGCCTCGGTTTGGGGTACCGAGCAGTACTTC. It specifies CASSPPASVWGTEQYF.